These 4 T cell receptor beta chains share one sample of origin, sequenced in a study of CD8+CD57+ T cells in acquired aplastic anemia. The patients chosen for sequencing had shown expansion of CD8+CD57+ cells (detected by flow cytometry). Both TCR beta VDJ combination and CDR3 sequence profiling were carried out. Genomic DNA was the template for this profiling. A single record per CDR3 protein comes from TCRdb applying MiXCR to the reads. The profile covers under 250,000 distinct CDR3 sequences, with 55% to 65% appearing a single time and roughly 50% taken by the ten largest. The sequenced sample was sorted CD4+, CD8+, or CD8+CD57+ T cells (not recorded which) from PBMCs. The receptors shown here come from a human donor with aplastic anemia.

This sequence joins TRBV5-4 and TRBJ1-1, with TRBD1 identical over 7 bases. Per germline, CDR1 SGHNT and CDR2 YYREEE (reference sequence). The CDR3 consists of 14 residues. With 4 bases clipped from V and 1 base from J, the junction kept 4 bases outside the gene matches. DNA for the CDR3: TGTGCCAGCAGCCCGGGACAGACGAACACTGAAGCTTTCTTT. Its translation: CASSPGQTNTEAFF.

The chain is built from TRBV2 and TRBJ1-3; D unclear. Germline V CDR1 and CDR2: SNHLY, FYNNEI. Trimming cost V 4 bases and J 0 bases, with 10 bases left between them. The CDR3 spans 15 residues. CDR3 residues: CASSGLYRSGNTIYF. The CDR3 DNA reads TGTGCCAGCAGTGGCCTCTATCGCTCTGGAAACACCATATATTTT. The full variable domain, with the rest looked up from reference TRBV2 and TRBJ1-3, is EPEVTQTPSHQVTQMGQEVILRCVPISNHLYFYWYRQILGQKVEFLVSFYNNEISEKSEIFDDQFSVERPDGSNFTLKIRSTKLEDSAMYFCASSGLYRSGNTIYFGEGSWLTVV.

In the case of this clonotype: This may stem from a read error, because a much larger clone lies one nucleotide away. The chain has TRBV27 and TRBJ1-2, with D perhaps matching TRBD1 (5 bases). The CDR3 spans 13 residues. Deletions cut 5 bases from V and 4 bases from J, with 11 bases between. The germline gives CDR1 MNHEY, CDR2 SMNVEV (reference sequence). For the CDR3, the DNA is TGTGCCAGCAGTCCCGCGACAGCCTATGGCTACACCTTC. Amino acids: CASSPATAYGYTF.

The V call is TRBV20-1, the J call TRBJ1-1; a weak D match, TRBD1 (6 bases). The V gene's germline CDR1 is DFQATT and CDR2 SNEGSKA (reference sequence). The germline V and J ends were trimmed by 4 bases and 3 bases, with 12 bases remaining between them. The length of the CDR3 is 13 residues. CDR3 in amino acids: CSATTGRDTEAFF. Here the CDR3 DNA reads TGCAGTGCTACGACAGGACGGGACACTGAAGCTTTCTTT.